These 18 T cell receptor beta chains were all obtained from the same sample, sequenced in a study of T-cell memory formation after mild COVID-19. TCRdb reprocessed the 5' RACE reads with MiXCR, giving one entry per CDR3 protein. The table shows over 350,000 distinct CDR3 sequences, with roughly 26% occurring only once. The sequenced material came from PBMCs or a T cell subset sorted from them (not recorded which). Receptors originate from an adult woman who had mild COVID-19 (a few samples of this study predate the infection). Cell type and time point are not known.

The chain joins TRBV19 to TRBJ1-5; D gene uncertain. Germline V gene lookup returns CDR1 LNHDA and CDR2 SQIVND (reference sequence). The CDR3 length is 12 residues. V shed 9 bases and J shed 2 bases, with 8 bases lying between them. The CDR3 region has the DNA TGTGCCAGCCGGTCAGGCAATCAGCCCCAGCATTTT. It is translated as CASRSGNQPQHF.

This clonotype was seen more than once but under ten times. The V call is TRBV11-3, the J call TRBJ2-3; D is perhaps TRBD1 or TRBD2 (5 bases each). The V gene lost 5 bases and the J gene lost 1 base, with 10 bases spanning the gap. The CDR3 contains 14 residues. The germline CDR1 and CDR2 sequences are SGHNT and YENEEA. The CDR3 region is CASSHGDGTDTQYF. For the CDR3, the DNA is TGTGCCAGCAGCCATGGGGACGGCACAGATACGCAGTATTTT.

The chain carries TRBV7-8 and TRBJ1-1, with a weak D call TRBD1 (6 bases). Trimming left V 6 bases short and J 1 base short, with 15 bases between. The CDR3 sequence is 15 residues long. Per germline, CDR1 SGHVS and CDR2 FQNEAQ. The CDR3 sequence: CASRDQGHPNTEAFF. CDR3 DNA sequence: TGTGCCAGCAGGGACCAGGGACACCCGAACACTGAAGCTTTCTTT.

This sequence joins TRBV14 and TRBJ2-2; D is unresolved. Trimming removed 3 bases from V and 4 bases from J, with 6 bases in between. This CDR3 spans 13 amino acids. Germline V gene sequence: CDR1 SGHDN, CDR2 FVKESK. The CDR3 protein is CASSQSVTGELFF. CDR3 nucleotides: TGTGCCAGCAGCCAGTCCGTCACCGGGGAGCTGTTTTTT. The entire variable domain, with the rest obtained from reference TRBV14 and TRBJ2-2, is as follows: EAGVTQFPSHSVIEKGQTVTLRCDPISGHDNLYWYRRVMGKEIKFLLHFVKESKQDESGMPNNRFLAERTGGTYSTLKVQPAELEDSGVYFCASSQSVTGELFFGEGSRLTVL.

This clonotype was detected ten times or more. J is TRBJ2-3 and V is TRBV2, with 9 bases aligning to TRBD2. Germline CDR1 reads SNHLY; CDR2 reads FYNNEI. The CDR3 runs 18 residues. Trimming at V came to 1 base and at J to 0 bases, leaving 8 bases not matched to a gene. The CDR3 DNA sequence: TGTGCCAGCAGTGAAGAGTCTAGCGGGGCTCTCAGCACAGATACGCAGTATTTT. This sequence encodes CASSEESSGALSTDTQYF. The full variable domain, in which reference TRBV2 and TRBJ2-3 provide the parts outside the CDR3, is EPEVTQTPSHQVTQMGQEVILRCVPISNHLYFYWYRQILGQKVEFLVSFYNNEISEKSEIFDDQFSVERPDGSNFTLKIRSTKLEDSAMYFCASSEESSGALSTDTQYFGPGTRLTVL.

The chain uses TRBV7-8 and TRBJ2-3, with TRBD2 identical over 7 bases. The V gene end was trimmed by 5 bases and the J gene end by 1 base; junction bases not matched to a gene: 9. CDR1 is SGHVS, CDR2 FQNEAQ, per germline. The CDR3 totals 16 residues. CDR3 loop: CASSQHEAGGTDTQYF. The CDR3 DNA is TGTGCCAGCAGCCAGCACGAGGCGGGAGGCACAGATACGCAGTATTTT.

V gene TRBV5-1 combines with J gene TRBJ1-1; the D gene is possibly TRBD1 (6 bases). In germline, CDR1 is SGHRS, CDR2 YFSETQ. V was pared by 4 bases and J by 0 bases, with 13 bases between. The CDR3 is 15 residues long. The CDR3 DNA reads TGCGCCAGCAGCCTGGGGGGGCACATGAACACTGAAGCTTTCTTT. As protein: CASSLGGHMNTEAFF.

The V and J genes are TRBV6-1 and TRBJ2-2; TRBD1 agrees at 10 bases. The CDR3 totals 15 residues. CDR1 is MNHNS, CDR2 SASEGT, per germline. V dropped 3 bases and J dropped 6; count of bases not matched to a gene: 4. CDR3 DNA sequence: TGTGCCAGCAGTGAGGAGACAGGGGGCCCCGGGGAGCTGTTTTTT. Its protein product is CASSEETGGPGELFF.

The J gene is TRBJ2-2, the V gene TRBV19; 7 bases are a match to TRBD1. The CDR3 is 15 residues long. CDR1 and CDR2 from the germline V gene are LNHDA and SQIVND (reference sequence). V was clipped by 11 bases and J by 4 bases; unmatched bases: 13. The CDR3 DNA reads TGTGCCTCACTAAAGCAGGGACAGCGCACCGGGGAGCTGTTTTTT. The encoded protein is CASLKQGQRTGELFF.

A few counts support this clonotype. The V gene is TRBV20-1, the J gene TRBJ1-3, with D possibly TRBD1 on 6 matching bases. Germline CDR1 reads DFQATT; CDR2 reads SNEGSKA (reference sequence). The CDR3 sequence is 14 residues long. V lost 5 bases to trimming and J lost 2 bases, with 13 bases between them. The DNA of the CDR3 is TGCAGTGCTCACTGGGGGGGCACTGGAAACACCATATATTTT. This sequence encodes CSAHWGGTGNTIYF.

This clonotype was seen a few times. J is TRBJ2-1 and V is TRBV5-1; 8 positions match TRBD1. Germline CDR1 and CDR2: SGHRS and YFSETQ. The length of the CDR3 is 15 residues. Germline trimming cut 4 bases from V and 2 bases from J; bases unmatched to any gene: 5. This CDR3 is CASSPTGEPYNEQFF. CDR3 bases: TGCGCCAGCAGCCCGACAGGGGAACCCTACAATGAGCAGTTCTTC.

This clonotype appeared a few times. The rearrangement uses TRBV12-3 or TRBV12-4 and TRBJ1-2; 7 nucleotides agree with TRBD1. This CDR3 is 14 amino acids long. V lost 2 bases and J lost 10; bases outside the gene matches: 10. The CDR3 loop is CASSLRYRGDVYTF. Written as DNA, the CDR3 is TGTGCCAGCAGTTTAAGGTACAGGGGTGACGTCTACACCTTC.

The chain recombines TRBV4-3 with TRBJ1-2; D perhaps matches TRBD1 (5 bases). The CDR3 sequence is 16 residues long. V lost 0 bases and J 4 bases, leaving 15 bases between the germline ends. Looked up from germline, CDR1 is LGHNA and CDR2 is YSLEER. The CDR3 here is CASSQDLGTVIYGYTF. The CDR3 DNA is TGCGCCAGCAGCCAAGATCTCGGGACGGTGATCTATGGCTACACCTTC.

The chain links TRBV27 to TRBJ2-2, with D uncertain. The V and J ends lost 1 base and 6 bases respectively, with 6 bases between them. The germline V gene encodes CDR1 MNHEY and CDR2 SMNVEV (reference sequence). The CDR3 consists of 13 residues. For the CDR3, the DNA is TGTGCCAGCAGTTTATTCGGGTCCGGGGAGCTGTTTTTT. Residues: CASSLFGSGELFF.

This chain joins TRBV5-4 and TRBJ1-3, with no clear D. The CDR3 contains 13 residues. Germline V lookup: CDR1 SGHNT, CDR2 YYREEE (reference sequence). V gave up 0 bases and J gave up 4 bases, with 5 bases separating them. For the CDR3, the DNA is TGTGCCAGCAGCTTGGTTCAGGGAAACACCATATATTTT. It specifies CASSLVQGNTIYF. Full variable domain (outside the CDR3, taken from reference TRBV5-4 and TRBJ1-3): ETGVTQSPTHLIKTRGQQVTLRCSSQSGHNTVSWYQQALGQGPQFIFQYYREEENGRGNFPPRFSGLQFPNYSSELNVNALELDDSALYLCASSLVQGNTIYFGEGSWLTVV.

This rearrangement joins TRBV24-1 to TRBJ1-1, with 10 bases fitting TRBD1. Per germline, CDR1 KGHDR and CDR2 SFDVKD. The CDR3 spans 15 residues. Trimming cost V 4 bases and J 4 bases; bases outside gene matches: 5. CDR3 residues: CATSDPGQGGTEAFF. As DNA, the CDR3 is TGTGCCACCAGTGACCCCGGACAGGGGGGCACTGAAGCTTTCTTT.

This clonotype occurred a few times. This chain links TRBV20-1 with TRBJ2-1; TRBD2 matches 7 bases. This CDR3 has 17 residues. Trimming removed 0 bases from V and 1 base from J; junction bases left unmatched: 9. Germline CDR1 DFQATT, CDR2 SNEGSKA (reference sequence). The DNA of the CDR3 is TGCAGTGCTAGAGATTTGCTAGCGGTAATATCCTACAATGAGCAGTTCTTC. It codes for CSARDLLAVISYNEQFF.

The chain has TRBV15 and TRBJ2-1; possible D gene TRBD2, 6 bases. The CDR3 consists of 15 residues. Between the trimmed V and J ends, which lost 0 bases and 0 bases, there was a span of 6 bases. Germline V CDR1 and CDR2: LNHNV, YYDKDF (reference sequence). The CDR3 DNA reads as TGTGCCACCAGCAGAGACGGGGGCTCCTACAATGAGCAGTTCTTC. It is translated as CATSRDGGSYNEQFF.